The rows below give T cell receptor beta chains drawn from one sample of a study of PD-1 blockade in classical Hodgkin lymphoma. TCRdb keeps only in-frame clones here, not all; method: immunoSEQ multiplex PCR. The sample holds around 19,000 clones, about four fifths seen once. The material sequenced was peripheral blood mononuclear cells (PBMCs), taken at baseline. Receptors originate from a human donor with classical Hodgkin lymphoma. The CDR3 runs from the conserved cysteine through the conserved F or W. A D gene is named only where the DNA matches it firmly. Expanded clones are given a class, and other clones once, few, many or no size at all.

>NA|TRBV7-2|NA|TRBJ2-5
TGTGCCAGCACCCCCACTGGGGGCCAAGAGACCCAGTACTTC
CASTPTGGQETQYF
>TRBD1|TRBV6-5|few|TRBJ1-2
TGTGCCAGCAGTTACCTTTACAGGGGTAAGGAAGATGGCTACACCTTC
CASSYLYRGKEDGYTF
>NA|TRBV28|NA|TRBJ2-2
TGTGCCAGCAGTTTAGGGGGGCGCGGGGAGCTGTTTTTT
CASSLGGRGELFF
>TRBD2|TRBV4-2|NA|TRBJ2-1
TGTGCCAGCAGCCAGGAGGCTAGCGGGACCTCCTACAATGAGCAGTTCTTC
CASSQEASGTSYNEQFF
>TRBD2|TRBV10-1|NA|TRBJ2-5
TGCGCCAGCAGCAATGGACTAGCGGGGGGGCCTGGAGAGACCCAGTACTTC
CASSNGLAGGPGETQYF
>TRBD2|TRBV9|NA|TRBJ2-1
TGTGCCAGCAACGGGGACCAGCGGGGCAATGAGCAGTTCTTC
CASNGDQRGNEQFF
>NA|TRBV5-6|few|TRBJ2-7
TGTGCCAGCAGCCCAAGGGGGGGACCGCGACACTACGAGCAGTACTTC
CASSPRGGPRHYEQYF
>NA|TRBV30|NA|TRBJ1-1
TGTGCCTGGAGTGTACACCCGAACACTGAAGCTTTCTTT
CAWSVHPNTEAFF
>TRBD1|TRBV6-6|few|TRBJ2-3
TGTGCCAGCGGACAGGGTACAGATACGCAGTATTTT
CASGQGTDTQYF
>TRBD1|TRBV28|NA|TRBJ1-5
TGTGCCAGCAGGGAGACAGGGCCGGCGGTCAGTCAGCCCCAGCATTTT
CASRETGPAVSQPQHF
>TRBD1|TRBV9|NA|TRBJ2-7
TGTGCCAGCAGCCCCAGGGGGCGCAGTACCGGCGAGCAGTACTTC
CASSPRGRSTGEQYF
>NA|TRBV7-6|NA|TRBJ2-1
TGTGCCAGCAGCTCCCGGGGGAGCTCCTACAATGAGCAGTTCTTC
CASSSRGSSYNEQFF
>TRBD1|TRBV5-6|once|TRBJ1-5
TGTGCCAGCAGCGAACAGGGGGCAGGTCAGCCCCAGCATTTT
CASSEQGAGQPQHF
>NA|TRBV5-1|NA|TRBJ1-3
TGCGCCAGCAGCTTGGACCTCTCTGGAAACACCATATATTTT
CASSLDLSGNTIYF
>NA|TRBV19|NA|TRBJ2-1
TGTGCCAGTAGTACAGGTAGCTCCTACAATGAGCAGTTCTTC
CASSTGSSYNEQFF
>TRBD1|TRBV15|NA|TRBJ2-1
TGTGCCACCAGCAGGGTCCACATGACAGGGTTGGGCTCCTACAATGAGCAGTTCTTC
CATSRVHMTGLGSYNEQFF
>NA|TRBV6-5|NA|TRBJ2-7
TGTGCCAGCAGTCCCCGGGACAACGAGCAGTACTTC
CASSPRDNEQYF
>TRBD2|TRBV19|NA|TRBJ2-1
TGTGCCAGTACCGGACTAGCGGGGAAGGGCTCCTACAATGAGCAGTTCTTC
CASTGLAGKGSYNEQFF
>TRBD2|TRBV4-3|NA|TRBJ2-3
TGCGCCAGCAGCCAAGATAGGGCGGGAGGACTAGCCACAGATACGCAGTATTTT
CASSQDRAGGLATDTQYF
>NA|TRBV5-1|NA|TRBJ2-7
TGCGCCAGCAGCTTCACCTTAGCGGATAGCTCCTACGAGCAGTACTTC
CASSFTLADSSYEQYF
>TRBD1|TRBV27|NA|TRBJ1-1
TGTGCCAGCAGTTTGCGGCCCGGGACAGGGGACACTGAAGCTTTCTTT
CASSLRPGTGDTEAFF
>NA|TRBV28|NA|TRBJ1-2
TGTGCCAGCAGTTTGTGGGGGAGGGATAACTATGGCTACACCTTC
CASSLWGRDNYGYTF
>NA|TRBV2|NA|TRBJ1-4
TGTGCCAGCAGTTTTCGGGGGGGAACTAATGAAAAACTGTTTTTT
CASSFRGGTNEKLFF